The text below deals with one T cell receptor (beta chain). The antigen remains unidentified. CDR3 size: 16 residues. The germline V gene encodes CDR1 SGHVS and CDR2 FQNEAQ. V lost 3 bases and J lost 0, with 11 bases in between. Profiled with immunoSEQ multiplex PCR; TCRdb holds only in-frame clones, not every one. The sample carries about 23,000 clones, around a quarter recorded once. The data originate from a study of neoadjuvant anti-PD-1 for oral cavity cancer. Study-level background: Around day 43, patients without progression received a fourth nivolumab dose before surgery.

Study-level results: Post-treatment tumors with larger preexisting clones showed more shrinkage.

The time point here: after neoadjuvant nivolumab, at surgical resection. The V call is TRBV7-8, the J call TRBJ2-2; D remains unclear. Here the sequenced sample was tumor tissue, taken after nivolumab (anti-PD-1) treatment. This sequence originates from a person between 40 and 85 years old with oral cavity squamous cell carcinoma. The CDR3 spells CASSLIVFANTGELFF. In DNA form, the CDR3 reads TGTGCCAGCAGCTTGATAGTGTTCGCGAACACCGGGGAGCTGTTTTTT.